Listed below are T cell receptor beta chains from one sample, sequenced in a study of T cell responses to AZD1222 COVID-19 vaccine. Profiling relied on immunoSEQ multiplex PCR, and the TCRdb table lists in-frame clones only, not all of them. The sample records around 130,000 clones, roughly 85% being singletons. Sample: peripheral blood, taken on day 0 of MenACWY control vaccination. The receptors here all came from an adult in good health. The CDR3 runs from the conserved cysteine through the conserved F or W. Fields, in order: V gene, clone size, J gene, D gene, CDR3 protein, CDR3 DNA. A D gene is named only where the DNA matches it firmly. Expanded clones are given a class, and other clones once, few, many or no size at all.

TRBV28	once	TRBJ2-7	TRBD1	CASSLPRGSHYEQYF	TGTGCCAGCAGTTTGCCCAGGGGGTCTCACTACGAGCAGTACTTC
TRBV5-4	.	TRBJ1-2	TRBD1	CASSLVDRGRYGYTF	TGTGCCAGCAGCTTGGTGGACAGGGGAAGGTATGGCTACACCTTC
TRBV18	.	TRBJ2-1	.	CASSSKTGSYNEQFF	TGTGCCAGCTCATCGAAAACAGGGTCCTACAATGAGCAGTTCTTC
TRBV5-6	.	TRBJ2-7	.	CASSLVGALYEQYF	TGTGCCAGCAGCTTGGTCGGGGCCCTCTACGAGCAGTACTTC
TRBV5-1	.	TRBJ1-2	.	CASSLGGRNGYTF	TGCGCCAGCAGCTTGGGAGGGAGGAACGGCTACACCTTC
TRBV7-9	.	TRBJ2-1	.	CASSLGRGSNEQFF	TGTGCCAGCAGCTTAGGGCGGGGCAGCAATGAGCAGTTCTTC
TRBV5-1	.	TRBJ2-7	.	CASSLSGAATYEQYF	TGCGCCAGCAGCTTGTCCGGGGCGGCAACCTACGAGCAGTACTTC
TRBV28	.	TRBJ1-2	.	CASSLSARVLYGYTF	TGTGCCAGCAGTTTATCGGCCCGGGTATTGTATGGCTACACCTTC
TRBV10-2	.	TRBJ2-7	TRBD1	CASREVTGGEQYF	TGCGCCAGCAGGGAGGTAACAGGGGGCGAGCAGTACTTC
TRBV3-1/TRBV3-2	once	TRBJ1-5	.	CASSQHLGSNQPQHF	TGTGCCAGCAGCCAACATCTAGGGAGCAATCAGCCCCAGCATTTT
TRBV5-1	.	TRBJ2-3	.	CASSLVVPDTQYF	TGCGCCAGCAGCTTGGTGGTCCCAGATACGCAGTATTTT
TRBV28	.	TRBJ2-1	.	CASRAPRGPVDEQFF	TGTGCCAGCAGGGCCCCGCGGGGCCCAGTCGATGAGCAGTTCTTC
TRBV2	.	TRBJ1-5	TRBD1	CASRDRGQGAGQPQHF	TGTGCCAGCAGAGACCGGGGACAGGGGGCGGGTCAGCCCCAGCATTTT
TRBV18	.	TRBJ2-7	.	CASSPPAGSISYEQYF	TGTGCCAGCTCACCACCGGCGGGTTCAATCTCCTACGAGCAGTACTTC
TRBV28	.	TRBJ2-7	.	CASSFATSSYEQYF	TGTGCCAGCAGTTTCGCGACTAGCTCCTACGAGCAGTACTTC
TRBV6-6	.	TRBJ2-2	.	CASSPLEQASGELFF	TGTGCCAGCAGCCCACTAGAGCAAGCTTCCGGGGAGCTGTTTTTT
TRBV19	.	TRBJ1-5	TRBD1	CASTWTGAFNQPQHF	TGTGCCAGTACCTGGACAGGGGCCTTCAATCAGCCCCAGCATTTT
TRBV27	.	TRBJ2-5	.	CASSGRGTQYF	TGTGCCAGCAGCGGGCGTGGGACCCAGTACTTC
TRBV5-6	.	TRBJ1-2	TRBD1	CASRDRGQYGYTF	TGTGCCAGCCGGGACAGGGGGCAGTATGGCTACACCTTC
TRBV5-8	.	TRBJ2-3	.	CASSLALGARADTQYF	TGTGCCAGCAGCTTGGCCTTGGGAGCTCGTGCAGATACGCAGTATTTT
TRBV18	.	TRBJ2-3	.	CASSPPVSTDTQYF	TGTGCCAGCTCACCACCCGTTAGCACAGATACGCAGTATTTT
TRBV7-9	.	TRBJ1-1	.	CASSYWRTDAEAFF	TGTGCCAGCAGCTACTGGAGAACCGACGCTGAAGCTTTCTTT
TRBV4-1	.	TRBJ2-7	.	CASSREELSSYEQYF	TGCGCCAGCAGCCGCGAGGAATTGAGCTCCTACGAGCAGTACTTC
TRBV14	.	TRBJ2-7	.	CASSQGDLYEQYF	TGTGCCAGCAGCCAAGGGGACCTGTACGAGCAGTACTTC
TRBV2	.	TRBJ2-1	.	CASSWTDNEQFF	TGTGCCAGCAGTTGGACAGACAATGAGCAGTTCTTC
TRBV19	.	TRBJ1-1	.	CASSSETGIAAFF	TGTGCCAGTAGTTCCGAGACAGGAATTGCAGCTTTCTTT
TRBV5-6	.	TRBJ1-4	.	CASSFTGPGEKLFF	TGTGCCAGCAGCTTCACGGGGCCGGGGGAAAAACTGTTTTTT
TRBV23-1	.	TRBJ2-4	TRBD2	CDRGGRKAKNIQYF	TGTGACCGGGGCGGGAGGAAGGCCAAAAACATTCAGTACTTC
TRBV11-2	.	TRBJ2-7	.	CASSLGGVETYEQYF	TGTGCCAGCAGCTTAGGGGGGGTGGAGACCTACGAGCAGTACTTC
TRBV6-4	.	TRBJ2-2	TRBD2	CASSAHPPGLATSTGELFF	TGTGCCAGCAGTGCCCATCCTCCGGGACTAGCGACTTCCACCGGGGAGCTGTTTTTT
TRBV10-3	few	TRBJ2-7	.	CAISDDQGYEQYF	TGTGCCATCAGTGATGACCAGGGCTACGAGCAGTACTTC
TRBV20-1	.	TRBJ2-2	.	CSASIQNTGELFF	TGCAGTGCTAGTATCCAGAACACCGGGGAGCTGTTTTTT
TRBV15	.	TRBJ2-2	.	CATSRDRGVFSGELFF	TGTGCCACCAGCAGAGATCGCGGGGTTTTTTCCGGGGAGCTGTTTTTT
TRBV4-1	.	TRBJ2-7	TRBD2	CASSHVGGRSGYTYEQYF	TGCGCCAGCAGCCATGTGGGAGGGAGGTCCGGCTACACCTACGAGCAGTACTTC
TRBV28	.	TRBJ1-2	.	CASNGGPHYGYTF	TGTGCCAGCAACGGGGGCCCCCACTATGGCTACACCTTC
TRBV3-1/TRBV3-2	.	TRBJ2-5	.	CASSQEYPQETQYF	TGTGCCAGCAGCCAAGAATACCCTCAAGAGACCCAGTACTTC
TRBV6-5	.	TRBJ2-2	.	CASRGEPSSEQELFF	TGTGCCAGCAGGGGAGAACCCTCTAGCGAGCAGGAGCTGTTTTTT
TRBV7-3	.	TRBJ2-1	TRBD2	CASSLIGTSGFNEQFF	TGTGCCAGCAGCTTAATTGGGACTAGCGGGTTCAATGAGCAGTTCTTC
TRBV6-5	.	TRBJ1-5	.	CASSPSYTSNQPQHF	TGTGCCAGCAGCCCATCATACACTAGCAATCAGCCCCAGCATTTT
TRBV24-1	.	TRBJ2-7	.	CAPLYGGRIYEQYF	TGTGCCCCCCTTTACGGGGGGCGCATCTACGAGCAGTACTTC
TRBV5-1	few	TRBJ2-3	TRBD2	CASSEAGGDTDTQYF	TGCGCCAGCAGTGAGGCGGGAGGGGACACAGATACGCAGTATTTT
TRBV30	.	TRBJ2-7	.	CAWSVVRGIGEQYF	TGTGCCTGGAGTGTTGTCAGGGGAATCGGCGAGCAGTACTTC
TRBV19	.	TRBJ2-2	.	CASNQDGDTGELFF	TGTGCCAGTAATCAGGACGGAGACACCGGGGAGCTGTTTTTT
TRBV10-3	once	TRBJ2-7	TRBD1	CAISEKDRGAYEQYF	TGTGCCATCAGTGAGAAGGACAGGGGAGCCTACGAGCAGTACTTC
TRBV5-1	.	TRBJ2-7	TRBD2	CASSIGLADSYEQYF	TGCGCCAGCAGCATAGGACTAGCGGATTCCTACGAGCAGTACTTC
TRBV3-1/TRBV3-2	.	TRBJ2-7	TRBD2	CASSQTSGAYEQYF	TGTGCCAGCAGCCAGACTAGCGGGGCCTACGAGCAGTACTTC
TRBV7-3	once	TRBJ1-6	TRBD1	CASSQKTGKYSPLHF	TGTGCCAGCAGCCAAAAGACAGGGAAGTATTCACCCCTCCACTTT
TRBV24-1	.	TRBJ2-1	TRBD2	CATSDSGLTKQFF	TGTGCCACCAGTGATTCGGGACTAACGAAGCAGTTCTTC
TRBV9	.	TRBJ2-3	.	CASSVGWRSTDTQYF	TGTGCCAGCAGCGTAGGCTGGCGGAGCACAGATACGCAGTATTTT
TRBV28	.	TRBJ1-4	.	CASSLGPGAFKLFF	TGTGCCAGCAGTTTAGGCCCGGGTGCTTTCAAACTGTTTTTT
TRBV6-5	.	TRBJ2-1	TRBD2	CASSVSGIGHNEQFF	TGTGCCAGCAGCGTTAGCGGGATCGGCCACAATGAGCAGTTCTTC
TRBV28	.	TRBJ1-1	TRBD1	CASSLLRGQYEAFF	TGTGCCAGCAGTTTATTACGGGGACAGTATGAAGCTTTCTTT
TRBV9	.	TRBJ2-3	TRBD2	CASSPGGTDTQYF	TGTGCCAGCAGCCCCGGGGGGACAGATACGCAGTATTTT
TRBV3-1/TRBV3-2	.	TRBJ1-2	.	CASSQVGLDYTF	TGTGCCAGCAGCCAAGTCGGACTGGACTACACCTTC
TRBV28	.	TRBJ1-1	TRBD1	CAARLDRGGGKNTEAFF	TGTGCCGCTCGCCTTGACAGGGGAGGAGGGAAAAACACTGAAGCTTTCTTT